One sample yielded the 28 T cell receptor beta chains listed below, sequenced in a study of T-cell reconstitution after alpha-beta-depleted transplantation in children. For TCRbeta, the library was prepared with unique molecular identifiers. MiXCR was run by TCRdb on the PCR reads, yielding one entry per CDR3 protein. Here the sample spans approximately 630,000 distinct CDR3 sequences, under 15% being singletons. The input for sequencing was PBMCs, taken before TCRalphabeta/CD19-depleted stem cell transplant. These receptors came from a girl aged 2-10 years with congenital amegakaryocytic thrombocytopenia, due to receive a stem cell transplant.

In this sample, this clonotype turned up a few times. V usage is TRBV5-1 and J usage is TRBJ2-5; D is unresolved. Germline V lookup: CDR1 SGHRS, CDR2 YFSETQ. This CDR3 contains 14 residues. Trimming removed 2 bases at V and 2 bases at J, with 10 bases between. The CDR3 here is CASSFTPRQETQYF. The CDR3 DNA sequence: TGCGCCAGCAGCTTCACCCCCAGGCAAGAGACCCAGTACTTC.

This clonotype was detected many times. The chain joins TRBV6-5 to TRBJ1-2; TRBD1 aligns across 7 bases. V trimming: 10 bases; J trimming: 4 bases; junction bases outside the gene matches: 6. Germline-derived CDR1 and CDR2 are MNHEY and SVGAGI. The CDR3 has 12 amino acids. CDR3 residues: CATYRGSYGYTF. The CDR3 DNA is TGTGCCACGTACAGGGGAAGCTATGGCTACACCTTC.

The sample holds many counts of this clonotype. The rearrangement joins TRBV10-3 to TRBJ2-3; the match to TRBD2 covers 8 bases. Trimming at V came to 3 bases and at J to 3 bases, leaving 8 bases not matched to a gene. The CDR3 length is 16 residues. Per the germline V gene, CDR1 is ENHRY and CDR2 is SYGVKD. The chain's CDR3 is CAISEPTSGRTDTQYF. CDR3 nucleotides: TGTGCCATCAGTGAACCTACTAGCGGTCGTACAGATACGCAGTATTTT.

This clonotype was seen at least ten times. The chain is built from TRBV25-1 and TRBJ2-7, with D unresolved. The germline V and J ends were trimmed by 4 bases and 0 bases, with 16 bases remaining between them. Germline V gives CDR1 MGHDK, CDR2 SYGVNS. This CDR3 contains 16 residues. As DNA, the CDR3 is TGTGCCAGCAGTGGCCATAGCACGACAAGCTCCTACGAGCAGTACTTC. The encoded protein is CASSGHSTTSSYEQYF.

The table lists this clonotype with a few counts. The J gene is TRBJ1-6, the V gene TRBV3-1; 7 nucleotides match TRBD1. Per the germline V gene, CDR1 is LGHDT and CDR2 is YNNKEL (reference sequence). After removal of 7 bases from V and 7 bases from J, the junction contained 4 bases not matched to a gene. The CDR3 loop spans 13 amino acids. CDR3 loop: CASKTGWNSPLHF. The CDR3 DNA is TGTGCCAGCAAGACAGGGTGGAATTCACCCCTCCACTTT.

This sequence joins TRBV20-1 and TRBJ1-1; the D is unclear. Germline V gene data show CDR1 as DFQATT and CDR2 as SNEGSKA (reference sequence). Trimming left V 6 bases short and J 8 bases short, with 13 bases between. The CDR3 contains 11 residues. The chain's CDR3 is CSASKLTEAFF. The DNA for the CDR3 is TGCAGTGCGTCAAAGTTGACAGAAGCTTTCTTT.

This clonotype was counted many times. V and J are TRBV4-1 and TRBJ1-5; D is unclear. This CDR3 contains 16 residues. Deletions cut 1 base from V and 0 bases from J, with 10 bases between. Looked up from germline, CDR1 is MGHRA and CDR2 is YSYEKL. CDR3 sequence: CASSQVQIYSNQPQHF. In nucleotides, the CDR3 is TGCGCCAGCAGCCAAGTACAGATCTATAGCAATCAGCCCCAGCATTTT.

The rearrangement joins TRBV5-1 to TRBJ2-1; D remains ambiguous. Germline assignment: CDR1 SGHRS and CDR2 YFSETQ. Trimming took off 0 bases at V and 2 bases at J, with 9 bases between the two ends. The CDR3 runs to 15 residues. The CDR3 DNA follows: TGCGCCAGCAGCTTGGCCATCCAAACCTACAATGAGCAGTTCTTC. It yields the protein CASSLAIQTYNEQFF.

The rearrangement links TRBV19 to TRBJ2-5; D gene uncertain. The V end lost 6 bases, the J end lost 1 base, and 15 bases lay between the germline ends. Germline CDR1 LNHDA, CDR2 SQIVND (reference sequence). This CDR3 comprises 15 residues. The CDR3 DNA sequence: TGTGCCAGTAGAAAAGGGCGGCTGCTCCAAGAGACCCAGTACTTC. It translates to CASRKGRLLQETQYF.

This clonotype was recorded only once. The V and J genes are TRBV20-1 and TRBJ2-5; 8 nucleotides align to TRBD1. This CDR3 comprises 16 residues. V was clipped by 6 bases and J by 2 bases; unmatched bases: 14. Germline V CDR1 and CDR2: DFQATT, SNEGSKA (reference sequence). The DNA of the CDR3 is TGCAGTGCCCCCGGGACAGGTGATGTGGGGCAAGAGACCCAGTACTTC. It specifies CSAPGTGDVGQETQYF.

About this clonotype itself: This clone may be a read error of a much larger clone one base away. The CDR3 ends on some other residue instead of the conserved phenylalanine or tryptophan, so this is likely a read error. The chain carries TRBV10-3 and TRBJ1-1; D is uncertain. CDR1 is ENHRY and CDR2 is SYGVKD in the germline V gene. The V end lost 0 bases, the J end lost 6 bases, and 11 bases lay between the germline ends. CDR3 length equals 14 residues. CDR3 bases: TGTGCCATCAGTGAGTCGATATCGGGGTCTGAAGCTTTCTAT. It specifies CAISESISGSEAFY.

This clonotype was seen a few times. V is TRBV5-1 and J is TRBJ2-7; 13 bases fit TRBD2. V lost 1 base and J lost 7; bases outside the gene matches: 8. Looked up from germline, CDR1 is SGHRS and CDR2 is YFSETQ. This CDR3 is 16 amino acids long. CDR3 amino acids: CASSLRGLAGAEEQYF. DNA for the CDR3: TGCGCCAGCAGCTTGCGCGGACTAGCGGGAGCTGAGGAGCAGTACTTC.

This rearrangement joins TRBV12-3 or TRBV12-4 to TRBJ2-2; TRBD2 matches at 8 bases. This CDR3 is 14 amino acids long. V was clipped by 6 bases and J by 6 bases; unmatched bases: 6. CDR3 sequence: CASSPGGPSGELFF. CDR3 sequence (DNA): TGTGCCAGCAGCCCGGGAGGGCCCTCCGGGGAGCTGTTTTTT.

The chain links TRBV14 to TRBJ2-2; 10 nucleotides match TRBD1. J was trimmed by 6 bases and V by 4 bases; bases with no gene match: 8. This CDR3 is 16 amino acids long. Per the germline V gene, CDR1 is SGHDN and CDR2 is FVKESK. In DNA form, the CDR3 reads TGTGCCAGCAGCCCCCTGGACAGGGGGACTGCCGGGGAGCTGTTTTTT. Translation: CASSPLDRGTAGELFF.

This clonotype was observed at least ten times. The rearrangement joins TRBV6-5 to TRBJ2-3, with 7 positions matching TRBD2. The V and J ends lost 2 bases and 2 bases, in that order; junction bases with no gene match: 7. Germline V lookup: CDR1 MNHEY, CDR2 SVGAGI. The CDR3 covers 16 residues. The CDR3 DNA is TGTGCCAGCAGTTACCAATCGGGACTACCCACAGATACGCAGTATTTT. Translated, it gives CASSYQSGLPTDTQYF.

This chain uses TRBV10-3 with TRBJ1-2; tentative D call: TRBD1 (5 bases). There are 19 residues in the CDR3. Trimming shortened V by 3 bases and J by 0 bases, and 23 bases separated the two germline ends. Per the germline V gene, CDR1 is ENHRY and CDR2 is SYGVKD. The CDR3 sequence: CAISEVVVGPKTTNYGYTF. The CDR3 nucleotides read TGTGCCATCAGTGAAGTAGTGGTGGGACCGAAGACAACTAACTATGGCTACACCTTC.

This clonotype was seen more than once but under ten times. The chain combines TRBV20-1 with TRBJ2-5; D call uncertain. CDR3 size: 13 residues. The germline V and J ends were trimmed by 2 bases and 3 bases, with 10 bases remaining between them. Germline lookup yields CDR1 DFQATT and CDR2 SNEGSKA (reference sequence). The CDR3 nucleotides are TGCAGTGCTAGACTTGGACGCGAAGAGACCCAGTACTTC. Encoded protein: CSARLGREETQYF.

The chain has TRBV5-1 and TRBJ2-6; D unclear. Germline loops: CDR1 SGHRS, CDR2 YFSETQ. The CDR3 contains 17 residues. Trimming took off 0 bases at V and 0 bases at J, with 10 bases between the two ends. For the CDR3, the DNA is TGCGCCAGCAGCTTGGGGACCACACCCTCTGGGGCCAACGTCCTGACTTTC. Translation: CASSLGTTPSGANVLTF.

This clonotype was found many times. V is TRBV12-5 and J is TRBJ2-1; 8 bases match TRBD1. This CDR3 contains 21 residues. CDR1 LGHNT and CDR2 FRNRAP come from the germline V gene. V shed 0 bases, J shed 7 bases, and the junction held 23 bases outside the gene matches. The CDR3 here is CASGLVLEDRDKRARGNEQFF. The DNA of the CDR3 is TGTGCTAGTGGTTTGGTACTAGAGGACAGGGATAAGCGGGCAAGGGGGAATGAGCAGTTCTTC.

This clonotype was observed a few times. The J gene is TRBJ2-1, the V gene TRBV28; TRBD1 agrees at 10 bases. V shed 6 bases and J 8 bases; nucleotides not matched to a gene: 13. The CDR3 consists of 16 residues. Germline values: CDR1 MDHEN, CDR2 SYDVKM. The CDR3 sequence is CASRPIRDRGFDEQFF. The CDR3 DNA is TGTGCCAGCAGACCCATCCGGGACAGGGGCTTCGATGAGCAGTTCTTC. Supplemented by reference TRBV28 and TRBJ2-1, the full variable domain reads DVKVTQSSRYLVKRTGEKVFLECVQDMDHENMFWYRQDPGLGLRLIYFSYDVKMKEKGDIPEGYSVSREKKERFSLILESASTNQTSMYLCASRPIRDRGFDEQFFGPGTRLTVL.

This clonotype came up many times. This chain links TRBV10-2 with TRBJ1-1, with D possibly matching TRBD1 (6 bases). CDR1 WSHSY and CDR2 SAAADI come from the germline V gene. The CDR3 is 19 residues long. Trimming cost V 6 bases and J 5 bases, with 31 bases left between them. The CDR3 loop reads CASSRRRVKADRIETEAFF. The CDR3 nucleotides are TGCGCCAGCAGCAGGCGGAGAGTAAAAGCCGACAGGATAGAGACTGAAGCTTTCTTT.

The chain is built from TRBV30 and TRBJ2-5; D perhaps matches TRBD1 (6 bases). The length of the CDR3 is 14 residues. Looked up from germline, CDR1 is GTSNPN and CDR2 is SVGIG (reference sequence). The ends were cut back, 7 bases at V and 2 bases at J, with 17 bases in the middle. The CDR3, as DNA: TGTGCCTCTGTTGGGGGCGACAGACAAGAGACCCAGTACTTC. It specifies CASVGGDRQETQYF.

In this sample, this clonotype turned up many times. CDR3 DNA: TGTGCCAGCAGCCTGCTAGCGGACCCGAGAACAGAGCAGTTCTTC. Encoded protein: CASSLLADPRTEQFF. This chain uses TRBV7-9 with TRBJ2-1; the match to TRBD2 covers 7 bases. This CDR3 region has 15 residues. V dropped 5 bases and J dropped 10; count of bases not matched to a gene: 14. Germline loops: CDR1 SEHNR, CDR2 FQNEAQ (reference sequence).

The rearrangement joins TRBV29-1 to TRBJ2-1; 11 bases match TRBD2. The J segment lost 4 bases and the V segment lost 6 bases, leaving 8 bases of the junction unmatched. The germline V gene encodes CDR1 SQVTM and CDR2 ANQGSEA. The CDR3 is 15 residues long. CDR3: CSVGLTSGTYNEQFF. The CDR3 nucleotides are TGCAGCGTGGGTTTGACTAGCGGGACTTACAATGAGCAGTTCTTC.

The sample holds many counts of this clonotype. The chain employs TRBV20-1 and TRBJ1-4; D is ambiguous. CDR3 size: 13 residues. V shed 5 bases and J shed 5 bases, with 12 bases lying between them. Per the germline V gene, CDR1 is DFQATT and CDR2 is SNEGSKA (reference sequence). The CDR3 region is CSAPRVPNEKLFF. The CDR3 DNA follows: TGCAGTGCTCCCCGGGTGCCGAATGAAAAACTGTTTTTT.

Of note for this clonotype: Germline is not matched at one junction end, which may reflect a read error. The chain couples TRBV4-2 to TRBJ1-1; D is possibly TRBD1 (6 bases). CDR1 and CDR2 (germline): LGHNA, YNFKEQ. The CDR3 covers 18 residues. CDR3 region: CASSQGVRGPLWNIEAFF. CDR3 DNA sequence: TGTGCCAGCAGCCAAGGAGTGCGGGGGCCCCTATGGAACATTGAAGCTTTCTTT.

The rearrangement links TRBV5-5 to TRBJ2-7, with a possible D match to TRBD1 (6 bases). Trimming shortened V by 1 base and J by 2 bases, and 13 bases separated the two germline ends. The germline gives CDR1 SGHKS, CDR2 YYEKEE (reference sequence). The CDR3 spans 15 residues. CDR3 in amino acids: CASSLLPQGTYEQYF. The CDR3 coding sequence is TGTGCCAGCAGCTTGCTTCCCCAGGGGACCTACGAGCAGTACTTC.

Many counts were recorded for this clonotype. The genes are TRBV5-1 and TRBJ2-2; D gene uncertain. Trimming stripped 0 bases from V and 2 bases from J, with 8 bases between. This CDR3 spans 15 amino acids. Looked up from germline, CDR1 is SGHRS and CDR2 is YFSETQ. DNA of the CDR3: TGCGCCAGCAGCTTGGTGGCCACTAACACCGGGGAGCTGTTTTTT. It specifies CASSLVATNTGELFF. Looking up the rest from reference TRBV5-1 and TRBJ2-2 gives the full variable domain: KAGVTQTPRYLIKTRGQQVTLSCSPISGHRSVSWYQQTPGQGLQFLFEYFSETQRNKGNFPGRFSGRQFSNSRSEMNVSTLELGDSALYLCASSLVATNTGELFFGEGSRLTVL.